A selection of T cell receptor beta chains follows, all from one sample in a study of T cells in Graves' hyperthyroidism and ophthalmopathy. TCRdb analysed the multiplex PCR reads with MiXCR anew, one entry per CDR3 protein. This repertoire shows 350,000 or so distinct CDR3 sequences, 20% to 25% found once; its top ten account for roughly 52%. The sample comprised blood. Source of these receptors: a woman aged 50 to 65 with Graves' hyperthyroidism. The CDR3 runs from the conserved cysteine through the conserved F or W. Fields, in order: CDR3 protein, clone size, CDR3 length, J gene, V gene. Not every row has a clone size; where given, it reads once, few, many or a size class.

CASSQVRGGTDTQYF | many | 15 | TRBJ2-3 | TRBV4-1
CASRTGENEQFF | many | 12 | TRBJ2-1 | TRBV6-1
CASSQEIRRTEAFF | many | 14 | TRBJ1-1 | TRBV3-1
CASSWDNQYEQYF | many | 13 | TRBJ2-7 | TRBV28
CASSLFQGGGYTEAFF | . | 16 | TRBJ1-1 | TRBV13
CASSLRPRDSRLAKNIQYF | few | 19 | TRBJ2-4 | TRBV7-3
CASSYSRLAGGQETQYF | many | 17 | TRBJ2-5 | TRBV6-6
CASSEAAAPLGYTF | many | 14 | TRBJ1-2 | TRBV2
CASSLGQGGGDTQYF | . | 15 | TRBJ2-3 | TRBV28
CASSLPVLGIGGNQPQHF | many | 18 | TRBJ1-5 | TRBV7-8
CASSWDRGNQPQHF | many | 14 | TRBJ1-5 | TRBV12-3/TRBV12-4
CASSSTSGAYEQYF | many | 14 | TRBJ2-7 | TRBV11-3
CASSPPGLAAEQFF | many | 14 | TRBJ2-1 | TRBV18
CSARGRNTEAFF | many | 12 | TRBJ1-1 | TRBV20-1
CASSGSRAGGADTQYF | . | 16 | TRBJ2-3 | TRBV2
CASSLGTGGAYEQYF | many | 15 | TRBJ2-7 | TRBV7-8
CASSVAGQGAKAEQYF | many | 16 | TRBJ2-7 | TRBV9
CASSLEVSGNTIYF | few | 14 | TRBJ1-3 | TRBV18
CASSFDGPYEQYF | many | 13 | TRBJ2-7 | TRBV5-1
CAITPAGVSGNTIYF | many | 15 | TRBJ1-3 | TRBV10-3
CASSQGRTSGAKNIQYF | . | 17 | TRBJ2-4 | TRBV4-1
CASSLVGNSYNEQFF | . | 15 | TRBJ2-1 | TRBV28
CASSLSQTSGTKYEQYF | many | 17 | TRBJ2-7 | TRBV28
CASSANRGSNQPQHF | many | 15 | TRBJ1-5 | TRBV28
CAWFRNSYEQYF | . | 12 | TRBJ2-7 | TRBV30
CSASGGDTQYF | many | 11 | TRBJ2-3 | TRBV20-1
CASSLELNQPQHF | . | 13 | TRBJ1-5 | TRBV12-3/TRBV12-4
CSVARTARNTEAFF | few | 14 | TRBJ1-1 | TRBV29-1
CASSERDRGGNTIYF | few | 15 | TRBJ1-3 | TRBV2
CASSMTSNNEQFF | many | 13 | TRBJ2-1 | TRBV5-1
CASSVQSTDTQYF | . | 13 | TRBJ2-3 | TRBV25-1
CASSLGLAFSEQFF | many | 14 | TRBJ2-1 | TRBV7-9
CAISETPAAGTSSNYGYTF | many | 19 | TRBJ1-2 | TRBV10-3
CASSSSGSNEQYF | few | 13 | TRBJ2-7 | TRBV12-3/TRBV12-4
CASSEGLGQGATNEKLFF | . | 18 | TRBJ1-4 | TRBV2
CASSQDTGSGEKLFF | many | 15 | TRBJ1-4 | TRBV3-1
CASSDLVPTRMFYGYTF | . | 17 | TRBJ1-2 | TRBV6-1
CASSLNARQEDQPQHF | many | 16 | TRBJ1-5 | TRBV5-1
CASSLNLGPQITDTQYF | many | 17 | TRBJ2-3 | TRBV7-8
CATSRGTDNSPLHF | . | 14 | TRBJ1-6 | TRBV24-1